The 22 T cell receptor beta chains listed next were all sequenced from one sample in a study of shared clonotypes between healthy human individuals. Only in-frame clones appear in the TCRdb table, and some are missing; sequencing was by immunoSEQ multiplex PCR. This sample has about half a million clones; roughly 78% occur once, and the top ten carry 12%. Material for sequencing was PBMCs. Receptor source: a woman in her thirties or forties in good health. Some clones in this sample may be carry-over from other donors' samples.

The V and J genes are TRBV7-9 and TRBJ1-4, with 8 bases that match TRBD1. V shed 5 bases, J shed 0 bases, and the junction held 8 bases outside the gene matches. The germline CDR1 and CDR2 sequences are SEHNR and FQNEAQ (reference sequence). The CDR3 extends over 17 amino acids. The CDR3 spells CASSIGQGRTTNEKLFF. CDR3 nucleotides: TGTGCCAGCAGCATAGGACAGGGCCGTACAACTAATGAAAAACTGTTTTTT.

The rearrangement uses TRBV30 and TRBJ1-1; D is unclear. This CDR3 is 17 amino acids long. Deletions cut 4 bases from V and 1 base from J, with 22 bases between. Per germline, CDR1 GTSNPN and CDR2 SVGIG (reference sequence). The CDR3 DNA follows: TGTGCCTGGACCCTCCTCCGAGCCCCCCATGGGAACACTGAAGCTTTCTTT. It codes for CAWTLLRAPHGNTEAFF.

The gene calls are TRBV4-2 and TRBJ2-1; D may match TRBD1 or TRBD2 (5 bases each). The CDR3 covers 12 residues. CDR1 is LGHNA and CDR2 is YNFKEQ in the germline V gene. Trimming left V 3 bases short and J 8 bases short, with 8 bases between. The CDR3 region has the DNA TGTGCCAGCAGCCATCGAGGGGATGAGCAGTTCTTC. As protein: CASSHRGDEQFF.

CDR3 nucleotides: TGTGCCAACTCTGACAGGGTGAGCAATGAGCAGTTCTTC. It specifies CANSDRVSNEQFF. The rearrangement uses TRBV5-8 and TRBJ2-1; TRBD1 agrees at 7 bases. The CDR3 is made up of 13 amino acids. Per the germline V gene, CDR1 is SGHTS and CDR2 is YDEGEE. V trimming: 9 bases; J trimming: 6 bases; junction bases outside the gene matches: 9.

The DNA of the CDR3 is TGTGCCATCAGTGACCAAGGACTAGCGGGATACAATGAGCAGTTCTTC. Encoded protein: CAISDQGLAGYNEQFF. The chain carries TRBV10-3 and TRBJ2-1, with 12 bases aligning to TRBD2. Germline trimming cut 3 bases from V and 4 bases from J; bases unmatched to any gene: 4. The CDR3 consists of 16 residues. In germline, CDR1 is ENHRY, CDR2 SYGVKD.

The chain couples TRBV9 to TRBJ2-3; 7 bases fit TRBD2. The V segment lost 7 bases and the J segment 3 bases; nucleotides outside the gene matches: 5. CDR1 and CDR2 (germline): SGDLS, YYNGEE. The CDR3 has 13 amino acids. The CDR3 sequence: CASSGGGTDTQYF. DNA of the CDR3: TGTGCCAGCTCGGGCGGGGGAACAGATACGCAGTATTTT.

This chain joins TRBV9 and TRBJ1-1, with 7 bases fitting TRBD1. The CDR3 spans 15 residues. Losses at the gene ends were 5 bases for V and 5 bases for J; bases not matched to a gene: 12. Germline CDR1 is SGDLS and CDR2 is YYNGEE. The DNA for the CDR3 is TGTGCCAGCAGTTCGGGAGGGACAGTAAGGACTGAAGCTTTCTTT. Translated, it gives CASSSGGTVRTEAFF.

In the case of this clone: At the DNA level, this CDR3 is encoded by other sequences in the same sample as well. The chain couples TRBV30 to TRBJ2-5; 7 bases fit TRBD2. The CDR3 is 11 residues long. The V gene's germline CDR1 is GTSNPN and CDR2 SVGIG (reference sequence). Germline trimming cut 5 bases from V and 4 bases from J; bases unmatched to any gene: 1. The CDR3 here is CAWSGGETQYF. The DNA for the CDR3 is TGTGCCTGGTCGGGGGGAGAGACCCAGTACTTC.

The genes are TRBV28 and TRBJ1-5; 7 bases match TRBD1. Germline loops: CDR1 MDHEN, CDR2 SYDVKM. The CDR3 loop spans 15 amino acids. V was clipped by 6 bases and J by 5 bases; unmatched bases: 10. The CDR3 loop is CASRSGDRVHQPQHF. The CDR3 bases are TGTGCCAGCAGATCCGGAGACAGGGTTCATCAGCCCCAGCATTTT.

The chain recombines TRBV28 with TRBJ1-1; TRBD1 agrees at 7 bases. V trimming: 2 bases; J trimming: 10 bases; junction bases outside the gene matches: 13. Germline V gene sequence: CDR1 MDHEN, CDR2 SYDVKM. This CDR3 is built from 15 residues. CDR3 nucleotides: TGTGCCAGCAGTTTACGCACAGGGACCCAGGGGGTAGCTTTCTTT. This codes for CASSLRTGTQGVAFF.

This clone was counted a single time. The rearrangement joins TRBV28 to TRBJ1-5; 7 nucleotides agree with TRBD1. The J segment lost 7 bases and the V segment lost 7 bases, leaving 22 bases of the junction unmatched. Looked up from germline, CDR1 is MDHEN and CDR2 is SYDVKM. The CDR3 loop spans 18 amino acids. The DNA of the CDR3 is TGTGCCAGCACCTCACAGGGGTGGATGTTGCTTTTCGGGCAGCCCCAGCATTTT. Residues: CASTSQGWMLLFGQPQHF.

The chain uses TRBV27 and TRBJ2-7; 7 bases match TRBD2. Germline V lookup: CDR1 MNHEY, CDR2 SMNVEV (reference sequence). CDR3 length equals 14 residues. With 7 bases clipped from V and 0 bases from J, the junction kept 6 bases outside the gene matches. CDR3 coding DNA: TGTGCCAGCAATCTTAGCGGGCTCTCCTACGAGCAGTACTTC. Its protein is CASNLSGLSYEQYF.

This chain joins TRBV18 and TRBJ2-7, with a weak D call TRBD2 (6 bases). V shed 2 bases and J shed 5 bases, with 13 bases lying between them. This CDR3 has 14 amino acids. Germline V gene sequence: CDR1 KGHSH, CDR2 LQKENI. The CDR3 spells CASSPGGGVHEQYF. As DNA, the CDR3 is TGTGCCAGCTCACCAGGGGGAGGCGTCCACGAGCAGTACTTC.

In regard to this clone: Its ends do not fully match the called genes, so a read error is possible. The chain combines TRBV7-7 with TRBJ2-5; no clear D gene. The CDR3 consists of 12 residues. The V gene's germline CDR1 is SSHAT and CDR2 FNYEAQ (reference sequence). CDR3 sequence reads: CASSHPWETQYF. The CDR3 nucleotides are TGTGCTAGCAGCCACCCATGGGAGACCCAGTACTTC.

This clone came up many times. This chain joins TRBV5-4 and TRBJ2-3, with D unclear. CDR3 size: 17 residues. Looked up from germline, CDR1 is SGHNT and CDR2 is YYREEE (reference sequence). Trimming pared 2 bases from V and 2 bases from J, leaving 18 bases between. CDR3 in amino acids: CASSLSGSSSHTDTQYF. The CDR3 DNA sequence: TGTGCCAGCAGCTTAAGTGGGTCTAGTTCTCACACAGATACGCAGTATTTT.

Note on this clone: This sequence may be a read error, since a much larger clone differs from it by one base. The V gene is TRBV9, the J gene TRBJ1-3; D call uncertain. V was shortened by 5 bases and J by 0 bases, with 12 bases between the two germline ends. The CDR3 consists of 15 residues. In germline, CDR1 is SGDLS, CDR2 YYNGEE. CDR3 nucleotide sequence: TGTGCCAGCAGTGAGGGCCGGAGCTCTGGAAACACCATATATTTT. It codes for CASSEGRSSGNTIYF.

In DNA, the CDR3 is TGTGCCAGCAGCCCCGGGCAGACAGGGCAGACAGATACGCAGTATTTT. Its protein is CASSPGQTGQTDTQYF. The chain couples TRBV4-2 to TRBJ2-3; 7 bases are shared with TRBD1. The V segment lost 4 bases and the J segment 3 bases; nucleotides outside the gene matches: 10. The CDR3 spans 16 residues. CDR1 and CDR2 from the germline V gene are LGHNA and YNFKEQ.

The chain carries TRBV28 and TRBJ2-2; a possible D gene is TRBD1 (5 bases). The CDR3 runs 16 residues. Germline CDR1 is MDHEN and CDR2 is SYDVKM. The ends were cut back, 4 bases at V and 0 bases at J, with 12 bases in the middle. CDR3: CASSSPDSANTGELFF. CDR3 sequence (DNA): TGTGCCAGCAGTTCCCCTGACAGCGCGAACACCGGGGAGCTGTTTTTT.

This clone came up once. The CDR3 DNA reads TGTGCCAGCAGCCCAGGGTGGGGCCGGGGCTACACCTTC. This codes for CASSPGWGRGYTF. V and J are TRBV7-3 and TRBJ1-2; D might be TRBD1 (5 bases). The CDR3 runs 13 residues. In germline, CDR1 is SGHTA, CDR2 FQGTGA. V was clipped by 5 bases and J by 8 bases, with 15 bases between them.

This chain connects TRBV7-3 to TRBJ2-3; 14 bases align to TRBD2. There are 15 residues in the CDR3. CDR1 SGHTA and CDR2 FQGTGA come from the germline V gene. V shed 5 bases, J shed 5 bases, and the junction held 3 bases outside the gene matches. CDR3 in amino acids: CASSLGLAGVDTQYF. CDR3 bases: TGTGCCAGCAGCCTGGGACTAGCGGGAGTAGATACGCAGTATTTT.

This chain uses TRBV27 with TRBJ1-4; perhaps TRBD1 as D (5 bases). The CDR3 spans 15 residues. Looked up from germline, CDR1 is MNHEY and CDR2 is SMNVEV (reference sequence). V lost 5 bases to trimming and J lost 4 bases, with 14 bases between them. Here the CDR3 reads CASSPRRGLNEKLFF. CDR3 bases: TGTGCCAGCAGTCCACGACGGGGCCTTAATGAAAAACTGTTTTTT.

V is TRBV25-1 and J is TRBJ1-4, with TRBD1 matching over 9 bases. Trimming took 3 bases from V and 7 from J; bases not matched to a gene: 3. CDR3 length: 14 amino acids. The germline V gene has CDR1 MGHDK and CDR2 SYGVNS. The DNA for the CDR3 is TGTGCCAGCAGTGATGGGACAGGGTTTGAAAAACTGTTTTTT. Translated, it gives CASSDGTGFEKLFF.